The clone carrying this T cell receptor beta chain appeared a few times. This sample is drawn from a study of T cell repertoires in cytomegalovirus infection. TCRdb used MiXCR to reprocess the reads, holding one entry per CDR3 protein. The table has around 94,000 distinct CDR3 sequences, approximately 16% seen once. The CDR3 extends over 15 amino acids. From germline, CDR1 is SNHLY and CDR2 FYNNEI. After removal of 6 bases from V and 7 bases from J, the junction contained 11 bases not matched to a gene. Sequenced sample: PBMCs. V gene TRBV2 combines with J gene TRBJ1-5; 8 bases match TRBD1. This clonotype originated in a human donor in good health (CMV status not recorded). Some clones in this sample may be carry-over from other donors' samples. DNA for the CDR3: TGTGCCAGCAGAGCCGGGACAGGCGCGCAACAGCCCCAGCATTTT. As protein: CASRAGTGAQQPQHF.